The TCR beta chain described here comes from a study of control samples from healthy donors and cancer patients. TCRdb keeps only in-frame clones here, not all; method: immunoSEQ multiplex PCR. The sample lists some 120,000 clones, about 93% occurring once. From germline, CDR1 is SGHTA and CDR2 FQGNSA. V lost 5 bases to trimming and J lost 4 bases, with 8 bases between them. The CDR3 has 12 amino acids. The source is a man under 40 in good health. Material: blood. This chain joins TRBV7-2 and TRBJ1-2; possible D gene TRBD1, 5 bases. CDR3 DNA: TGTGCCAGCAGCCCAGGGTTCTATGGCTACACCTTC. Its protein product is CASSPGFYGYTF.